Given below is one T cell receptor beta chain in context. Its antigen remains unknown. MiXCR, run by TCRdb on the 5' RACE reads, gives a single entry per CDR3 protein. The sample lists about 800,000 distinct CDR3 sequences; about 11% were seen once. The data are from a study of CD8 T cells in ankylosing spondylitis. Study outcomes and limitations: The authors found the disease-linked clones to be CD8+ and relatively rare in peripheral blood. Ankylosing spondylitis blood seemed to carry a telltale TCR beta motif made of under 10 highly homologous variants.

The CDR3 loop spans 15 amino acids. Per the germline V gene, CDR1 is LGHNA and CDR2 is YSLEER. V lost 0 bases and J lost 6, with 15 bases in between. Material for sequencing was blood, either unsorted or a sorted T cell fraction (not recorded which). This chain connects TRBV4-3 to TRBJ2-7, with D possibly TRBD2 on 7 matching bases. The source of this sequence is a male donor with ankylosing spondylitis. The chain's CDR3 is CASSQDSGGLLEQYF. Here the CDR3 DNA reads TGCGCCAGCAGCCAAGACTCCGGGGGGCTCCTCGAGCAGTACTTC.